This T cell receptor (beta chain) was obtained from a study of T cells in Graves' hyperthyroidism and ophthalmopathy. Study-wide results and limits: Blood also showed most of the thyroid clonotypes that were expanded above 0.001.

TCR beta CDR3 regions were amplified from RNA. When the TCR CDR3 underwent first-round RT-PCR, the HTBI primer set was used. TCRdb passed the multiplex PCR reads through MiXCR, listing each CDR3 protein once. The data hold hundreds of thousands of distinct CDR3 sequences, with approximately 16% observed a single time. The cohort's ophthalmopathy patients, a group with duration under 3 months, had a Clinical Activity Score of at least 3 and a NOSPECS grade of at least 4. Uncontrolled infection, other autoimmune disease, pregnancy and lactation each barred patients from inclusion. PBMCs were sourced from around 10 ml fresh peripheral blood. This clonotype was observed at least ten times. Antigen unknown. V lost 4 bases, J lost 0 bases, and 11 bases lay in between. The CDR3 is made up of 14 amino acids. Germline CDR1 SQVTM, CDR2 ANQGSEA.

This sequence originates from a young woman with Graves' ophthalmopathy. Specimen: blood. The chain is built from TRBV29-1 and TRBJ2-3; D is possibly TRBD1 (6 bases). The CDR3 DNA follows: TGCAGCGTTGGACAGGAACTTAGCACAGATACGCAGTATTTT. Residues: CSVGQELSTDTQYF.